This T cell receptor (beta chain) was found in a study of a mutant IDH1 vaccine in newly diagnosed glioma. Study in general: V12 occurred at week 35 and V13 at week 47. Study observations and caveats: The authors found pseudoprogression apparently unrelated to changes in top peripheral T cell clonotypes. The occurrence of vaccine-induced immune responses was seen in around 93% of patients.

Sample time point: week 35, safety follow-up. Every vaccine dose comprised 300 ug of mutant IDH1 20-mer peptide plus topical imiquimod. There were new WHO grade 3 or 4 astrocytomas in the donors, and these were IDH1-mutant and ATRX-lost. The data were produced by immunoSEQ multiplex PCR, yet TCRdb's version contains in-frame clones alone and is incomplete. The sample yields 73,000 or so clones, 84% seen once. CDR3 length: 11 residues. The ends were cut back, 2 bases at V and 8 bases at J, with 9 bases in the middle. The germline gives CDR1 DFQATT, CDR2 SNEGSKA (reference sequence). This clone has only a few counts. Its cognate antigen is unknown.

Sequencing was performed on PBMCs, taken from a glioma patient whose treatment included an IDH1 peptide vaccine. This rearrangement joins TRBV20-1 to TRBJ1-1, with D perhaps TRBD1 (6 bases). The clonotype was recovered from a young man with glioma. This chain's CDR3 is CSARTDREAFF. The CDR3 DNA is TGCAGTGCTAGAACGGACAGAGAAGCTTTCTTT.